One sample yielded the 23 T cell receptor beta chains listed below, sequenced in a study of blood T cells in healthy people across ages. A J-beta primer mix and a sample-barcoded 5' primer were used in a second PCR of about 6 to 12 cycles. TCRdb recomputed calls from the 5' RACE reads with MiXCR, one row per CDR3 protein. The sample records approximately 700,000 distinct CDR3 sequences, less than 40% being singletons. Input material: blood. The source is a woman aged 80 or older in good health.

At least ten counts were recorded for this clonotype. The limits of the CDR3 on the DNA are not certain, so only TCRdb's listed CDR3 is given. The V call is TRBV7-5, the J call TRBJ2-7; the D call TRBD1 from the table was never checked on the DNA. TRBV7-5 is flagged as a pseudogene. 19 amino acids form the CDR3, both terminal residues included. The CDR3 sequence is CISVPDPCRGGYGSYEQYF.

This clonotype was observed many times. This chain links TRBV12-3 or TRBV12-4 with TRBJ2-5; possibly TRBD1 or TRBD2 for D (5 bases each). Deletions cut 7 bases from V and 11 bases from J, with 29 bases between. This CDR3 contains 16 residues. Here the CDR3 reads CASTKIGAGRVWEQYF. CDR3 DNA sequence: TGTGCCAGCACTAAAATTGGGGCAGGCCGGGTGTGGGAGCAGTACTTC.

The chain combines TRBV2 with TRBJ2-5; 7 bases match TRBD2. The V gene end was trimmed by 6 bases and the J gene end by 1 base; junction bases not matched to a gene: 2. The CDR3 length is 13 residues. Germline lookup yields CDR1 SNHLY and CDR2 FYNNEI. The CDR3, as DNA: TGTGCCAGCAGCACTAGCGTCCAAGAGACCCAGTACTTC. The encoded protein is CASSTSVQETQYF.

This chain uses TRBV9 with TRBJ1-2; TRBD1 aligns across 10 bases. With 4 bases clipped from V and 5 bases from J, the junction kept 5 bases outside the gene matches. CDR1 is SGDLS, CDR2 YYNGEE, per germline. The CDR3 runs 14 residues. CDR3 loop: CASSPGTGEYGYTF. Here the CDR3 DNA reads TGTGCCAGCAGCCCCGGGACAGGGGAATATGGCTACACCTTC.

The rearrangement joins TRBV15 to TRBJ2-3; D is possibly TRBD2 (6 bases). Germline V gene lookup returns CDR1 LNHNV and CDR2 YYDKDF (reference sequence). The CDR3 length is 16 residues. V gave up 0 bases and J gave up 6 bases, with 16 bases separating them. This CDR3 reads CATSRDVSGLADTQYF. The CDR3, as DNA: TGTGCCACCAGCAGAGATGTCTCTGGGCTAGCGGATACGCAGTATTTT.

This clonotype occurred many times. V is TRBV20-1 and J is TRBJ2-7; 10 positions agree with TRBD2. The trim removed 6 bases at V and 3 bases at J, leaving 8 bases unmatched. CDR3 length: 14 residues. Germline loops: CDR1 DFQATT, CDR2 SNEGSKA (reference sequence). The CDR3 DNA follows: TGCAGTGCCTTCGGCCTAGCGGGGGACTACGAGCAGTACTTC. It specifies CSAFGLAGDYEQYF.

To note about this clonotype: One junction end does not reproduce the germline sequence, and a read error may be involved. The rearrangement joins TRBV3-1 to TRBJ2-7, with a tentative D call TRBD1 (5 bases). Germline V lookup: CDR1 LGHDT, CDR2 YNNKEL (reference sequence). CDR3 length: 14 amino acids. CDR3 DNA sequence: TGTGCCAGCAGCCAAGGGCAGGGCCGGTACGAGCGGTACTTC. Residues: CASSQGQGRYERYF.

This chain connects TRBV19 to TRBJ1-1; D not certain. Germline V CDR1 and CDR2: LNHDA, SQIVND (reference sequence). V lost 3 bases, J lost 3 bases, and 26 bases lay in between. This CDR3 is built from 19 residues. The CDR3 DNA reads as TGTGCCAGTAGTATTGGTGGGGTTCTGGCCCCTCAAGGACACACTGAAGCTTTCTTT. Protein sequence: CASSIGGVLAPQGHTEAFF.

The CDR3 DNA follows: TGTGCCAGCAGCCCGACAGCCCTCTCTGGAAACACCATATATTTT. Its translation: CASSPTALSGNTIYF. The chain couples TRBV12-3 or TRBV12-4 to TRBJ1-3; perhaps TRBD1 as D (5 bases). The CDR3 runs to 15 residues. Trimming cost V 6 bases and J 0 bases, with 12 bases left between them.

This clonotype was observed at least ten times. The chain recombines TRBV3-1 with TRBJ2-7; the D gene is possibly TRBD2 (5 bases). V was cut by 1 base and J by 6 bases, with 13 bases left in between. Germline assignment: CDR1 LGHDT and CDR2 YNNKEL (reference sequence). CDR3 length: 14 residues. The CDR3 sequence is CASSQGLRASEQYF. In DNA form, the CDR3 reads TGTGCCAGCAGCCAAGGCCTGAGGGCTAGCGAGCAGTACTTC.

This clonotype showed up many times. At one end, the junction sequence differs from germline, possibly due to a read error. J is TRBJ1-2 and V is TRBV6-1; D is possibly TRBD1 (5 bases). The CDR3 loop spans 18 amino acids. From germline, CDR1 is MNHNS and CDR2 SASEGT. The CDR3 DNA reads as TGTGCCAGCACCTTTCAGGCCATCCCGGGGGATTTTAACGATGGCTACACCTTC. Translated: CASTFQAIPGDFNDGYTF.

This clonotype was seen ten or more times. The CDR3 nucleotides read TGTGCCAGTCTCCCCAAGAACAGTAGGTACGAGCAGTACTTC. Protein product: CASLPKNSRYEQYF. The J gene is TRBJ2-7, the V gene TRBV6-1; D unclear. V was shortened by 9 bases and J by 4 bases, with 19 bases between the two germline ends. From germline, CDR1 is MNHNS and CDR2 SASEGT. The CDR3 covers 14 residues.

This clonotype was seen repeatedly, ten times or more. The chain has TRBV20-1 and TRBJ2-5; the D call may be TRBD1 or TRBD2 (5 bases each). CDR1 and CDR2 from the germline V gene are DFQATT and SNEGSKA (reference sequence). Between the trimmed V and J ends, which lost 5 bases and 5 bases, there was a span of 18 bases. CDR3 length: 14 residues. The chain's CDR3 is CSAGSGRPGETQYF. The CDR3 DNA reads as TGCAGTGCTGGTTCGGGACGGCCCGGGGAGACCCAGTACTTC.

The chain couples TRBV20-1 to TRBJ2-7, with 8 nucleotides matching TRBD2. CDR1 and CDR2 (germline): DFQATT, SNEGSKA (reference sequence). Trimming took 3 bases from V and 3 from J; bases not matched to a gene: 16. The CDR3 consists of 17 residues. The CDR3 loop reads CSASNRPDGRVVYEQYF. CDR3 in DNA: TGCAGTGCTAGTAATCGGCCCGACGGGAGGGTGGTCTACGAGCAGTACTTC.

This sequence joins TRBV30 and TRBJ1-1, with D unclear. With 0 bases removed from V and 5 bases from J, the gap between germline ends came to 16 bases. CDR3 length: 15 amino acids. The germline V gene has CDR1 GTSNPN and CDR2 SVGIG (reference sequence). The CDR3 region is CAWSVPSEVETEAFF. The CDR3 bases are TGTGCCTGGAGTGTCCCCTCAGAGGTCGAGACTGAAGCTTTCTTT.

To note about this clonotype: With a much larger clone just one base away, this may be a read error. In DNA form, the CDR3 reads TGTGCCAGCAGTTTAACGGGAAATGAAAAACTGTTTTTT. Its protein product is CASSLTGNEKLFF. This sequence joins TRBV12-3 or TRBV12-4 and TRBJ1-4, with D hard to call. V was clipped by 2 bases and J by 5 bases, with 6 bases between them. The CDR3 consists of 13 residues.

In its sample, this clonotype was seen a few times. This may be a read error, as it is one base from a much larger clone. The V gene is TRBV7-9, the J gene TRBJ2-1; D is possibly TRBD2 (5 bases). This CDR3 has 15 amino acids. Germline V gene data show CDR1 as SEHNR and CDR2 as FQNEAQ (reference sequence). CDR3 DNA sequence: TGTGCCTCCAAAGATCCGGGGAATATGGTCAATGAGCGGTTCTTC. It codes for CASKDPGNMVNERFF. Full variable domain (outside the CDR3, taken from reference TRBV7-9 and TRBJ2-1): DTGVSQNPRHKITKRGQNVTFRCDPISEHNRLYWYRQTLGQGPEFLTYFQNEAQLEKSRLLSDRFSAERPKGSFSTLEIQRTEQGDSAMYLCASKDPGNMVNERFFGPGTRLTVL.

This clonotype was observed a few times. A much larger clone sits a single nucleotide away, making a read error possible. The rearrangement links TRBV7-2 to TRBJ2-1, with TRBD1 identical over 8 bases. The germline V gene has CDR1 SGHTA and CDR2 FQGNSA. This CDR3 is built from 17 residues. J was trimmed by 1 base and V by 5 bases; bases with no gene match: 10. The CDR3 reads CASSLWAGGLSYNEQFF. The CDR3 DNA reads TGTGCCAGCAGCCTTTGGGCAGGGGGCCTTTCCTACAATGAGCAGTTCTTC.

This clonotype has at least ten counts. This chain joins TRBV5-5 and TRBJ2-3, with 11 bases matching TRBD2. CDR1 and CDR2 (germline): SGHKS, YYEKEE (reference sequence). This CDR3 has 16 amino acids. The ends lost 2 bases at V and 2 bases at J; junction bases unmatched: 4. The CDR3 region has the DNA TGTGCCAGCAGCTTTTTAGCGGGGGGGTTCACAGATACGCAGTATTTT. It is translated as CASSFLAGGFTDTQYF. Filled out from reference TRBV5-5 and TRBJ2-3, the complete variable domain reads DAGVTQSPTHLIKTRGQQVTLRCSPISGHKSVSWYQQVLGQGPQFIFQYYEKEERGRGNFPDRFSARQFPNYSSELNVNALLLGDSALYLCASSFLAGGFTDTQYFGPGTRLTVL.

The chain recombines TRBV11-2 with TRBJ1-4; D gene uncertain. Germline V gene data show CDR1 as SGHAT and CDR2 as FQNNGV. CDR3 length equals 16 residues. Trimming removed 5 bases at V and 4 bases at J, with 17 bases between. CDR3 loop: CASSPRAAHFNEKLFF. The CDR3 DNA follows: TGTGCCAGCAGCCCTCGGGCAGCCCATTTTAATGAAAAACTGTTTTTT.

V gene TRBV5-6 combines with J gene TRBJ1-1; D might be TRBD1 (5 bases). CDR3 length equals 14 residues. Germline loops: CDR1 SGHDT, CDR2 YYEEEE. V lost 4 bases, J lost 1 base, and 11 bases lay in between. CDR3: CASSARARNTEAFF. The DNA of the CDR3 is TGTGCCAGCAGCGCCAGGGCTCGGAACACTGAAGCTTTCTTT.

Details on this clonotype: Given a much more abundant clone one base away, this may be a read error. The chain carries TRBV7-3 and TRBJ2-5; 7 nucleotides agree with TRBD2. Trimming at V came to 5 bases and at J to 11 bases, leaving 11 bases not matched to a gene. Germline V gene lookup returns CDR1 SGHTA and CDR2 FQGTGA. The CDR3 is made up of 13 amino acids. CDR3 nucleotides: TGTGCCAGCAGCAACGGGGGGAGGGATGAGCAGTACTTC. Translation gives CASSNGGRDEQYF.

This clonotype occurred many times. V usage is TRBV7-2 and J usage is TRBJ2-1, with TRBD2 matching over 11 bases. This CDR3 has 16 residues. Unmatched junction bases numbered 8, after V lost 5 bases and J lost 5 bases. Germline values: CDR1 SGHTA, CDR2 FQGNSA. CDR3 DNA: TGTGCCAGCAGCCCCAGGACTAGCGGGTCCCACAATGAGCAGTTCTTC. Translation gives CASSPRTSGSHNEQFF. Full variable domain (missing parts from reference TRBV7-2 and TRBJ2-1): GAGVSQSPSNKVTEKGKDVELRCDPISGHTALYWYRQSLGQGLEFLIYFQGNSAPDKSGLPSDRFSAERTGGSVSTLTIQRTQQEDSAVYLCASSPRTSGSHNEQFFGPGTRLTVL.